Described below is a single TCR beta chain sequence and its context. The sample comes from a study of T cells after yellow fever vaccination. About the study: Each low-cell-number fraction was prepared by means of SMART-Seq v4 Ultra Low Input.

V shed 2 bases and J shed 4 bases, with 8 bases lying between them. The CDR3 sequence is 13 residues long. MiXCR, run by TCRdb on the 5' RACE reads, gives a single entry per CDR3 protein. This repertoire shows around 350,000 distinct CDR3 sequences, roughly 12% found once; its top ten account for around 20%. The rearrangement joins TRBV12-3 or TRBV12-4 to TRBJ2-5; no reliable D call. This receptor was taken from a man in his late teens or twenties who received the YFV17D yellow fever vaccine. The specimen comprised PBMCs, sampled on the day of the first yellow fever vaccination. The CDR3 loop reads CASSLSVGETQYF. CDR3 nucleotide sequence: TGTGCCAGCAGTTTATCCGTTGGAGAGACCCAGTACTTC.